The present T cell receptor (beta chain) was sequenced within a study of shared clonotypes between healthy human individuals. The CDR3 consists of 16 residues. Germline V gene data show CDR1 as SGDLS and CDR2 as YYNGEE. V gave up 0 bases and J gave up 9 bases; unmatched junction bases: 11. Sequencing was at deep level. Measured with immunoSEQ multiplex PCR; TCRdb has only the in-frame clones, and not every one. The repertoire has over a million clones, about 98.5% of them found once; the top ten carry roughly 0.35%. The sample taken for sequencing was naive CD4+ T cells sorted from blood. As to subset: CD45RA+ positively selected. The receptor was derived from a man aged 25-45 years in good health. V usage is TRBV9 and J usage is TRBJ2-1; 8 bases align to TRBD2. As DNA, the CDR3 is TGTGCCAGCAGCGTAGGGGCAGCGGGAGCTTACGGTGAGCAGTTCTTC. Amino acid sequence: CASSVGAAGAYGEQFF.